The TCR beta chain under discussion was sequenced for a study of cytomegalovirus exposure and HLA in healthy donors. Study observations and caveats: Researchers catalogued roughly 150 TCR beta chains as cytomegalovirus-associated.

PCR was performed using 60 Vbeta and 13 Jbeta primers. Profiling relied on immunoSEQ multiplex PCR, and the TCRdb table lists in-frame clones only, not all of them. There are 150,000 to 200,000 clones in the sample; 65% to 85% occur only once, and roughly 6.4% lies in the top ten. About this clone: Its target is unknown.

Sequenced sample: PBMCs. The receptor was isolated from a woman aged 40 to 50 in good health and CMV-seropositive.

The CDR3 spells CASSLRTGFYEKLFF. The CDR3 coding sequence is TGTGCCAGCAGCCTACGGACAGGGTTTTATGAAAAACTGTTTTTT. The chain uses TRBV14 and TRBJ1-4, with 8 bases aligning to TRBD1. The CDR3 loop spans 15 amino acids. Germline CDR1 is SGHDN and CDR2 is FVKESK. Trimming at V came to 4 bases and at J to 6 bases, leaving 7 bases not matched to a gene.